What follows describes a single T cell receptor (beta chain). The germline V and J ends were trimmed by 3 bases and 2 bases, with 17 bases remaining between them. CDR3 length: 17 residues. Germline values: CDR1 SEHNR, CDR2 FQNEAQ (reference sequence). The data are from a study of blood T cell repertoires in COVID-19. The protocol was immunoSEQ multiplex PCR, while the TCRdb copy is restricted to in-frame clones and leaves out a portion. The data contain about 87,000 clones, over 75% of them singletons. Sequenced input: peripheral blood. The rearrangement uses TRBV7-9 and TRBJ1-3; the D gene is possibly TRBD1 (5 bases). The clonotype was recovered from an elderly woman with COVID-19, enrolled during active disease. CDR3 nucleotides: TGTGCCAGCAGCTTGATGGGCATCCGGGGGACTGGAAACACCATATATTTT. This sequence encodes CASSLMGIRGTGNTIYF.